This TCR beta chain was found in a study of T cell repertoires in cytomegalovirus infection. Study-level background: TCR beta signatures that were public indicated CMV infection and matching HLA type.

TCRdb reprocessed the reads via MiXCR and lists one record per CDR3 protein. The repertoire includes about 7,500 distinct CDR3 sequences, 55% of them detected once, and around 72% sits in the top ten. Regarding the study as a whole: Summed frequency of public TCR beta families distinguished CMV carriers with the relevant HLA. Ex vivo, HLA-C-restricted CMV-specific TCR beta clonotypes prevailed over the rest of the response.

Concerning this clonotype: The antigen is unknown. Mismatch with germline at one junction end may stem from a read error.

The CDR3 has 14 amino acids. Germline V gene sequence: CDR1 MGHRA, CDR2 YSYEKL. This sequence was found in a human donor in good health (CMV status not recorded). Some clones in this sample may be carry-over from other donors' samples. The sample taken for sequencing was PBMCs, sequenced either directly or after in vitro stimulation (not recorded which). The rearrangement joins TRBV4-1 to TRBJ1-2, with D unresolved. In DNA, the CDR3 is TGCGCCAGCAGACAAGATCGGCTAACTGGGGGCTACACCTTC. It codes for CASRQDRLTGGYTF.